This TCR beta chain derives from a study of vaccination effects on CD4 cells after COVID-19. Produced via immunoSEQ multiplex PCR; TCRdb's table is partial and in-frame only. The table records about 52,000 clones, more than 75% of them present only once. Sequencing was preceded by expansion of antigen-specific CD4+ T cells with viral peptide pools in the ViraFEST assay. Culture lasted roughly 9 days before CD4+ T cell isolation. None of these healthy vaccinees had been infected with SARS-CoV-2 before vaccination. Cultures used roughly 2 million PBMC per well, about 10 IU/ml IL-2 and 10 ug/ml peptides. In the cultures, half the medium was exchanged for IL-2 medium on days 3 and 7. This clone was seen only once. Its antigen is not identified. CDR1 is SGHRS, CDR2 YFSETQ, per germline. V was clipped by 4 bases and J by 0 bases; unmatched bases: 6. This CDR3 spans 17 amino acids.

Sample: CD4+ T cells from PBMCs cultured with HCoV-OC43 spike peptides, taken before COVID-19 vaccination. The sample's subset: HCoV-OC43 spike overlapping peptide pool stimulation. The chain carries TRBV5-1 and TRBJ1-4; 10 nucleotides match TRBD1. The TCR comes from a human donor who received a COVID-19 vaccine. CDR3 DNA: TGCGCCAGCAGCCCACGGGACAGGGGACCAACTAATGAAAAACTGTTTTTT. Its protein is CASSPRDRGPTNEKLFF.